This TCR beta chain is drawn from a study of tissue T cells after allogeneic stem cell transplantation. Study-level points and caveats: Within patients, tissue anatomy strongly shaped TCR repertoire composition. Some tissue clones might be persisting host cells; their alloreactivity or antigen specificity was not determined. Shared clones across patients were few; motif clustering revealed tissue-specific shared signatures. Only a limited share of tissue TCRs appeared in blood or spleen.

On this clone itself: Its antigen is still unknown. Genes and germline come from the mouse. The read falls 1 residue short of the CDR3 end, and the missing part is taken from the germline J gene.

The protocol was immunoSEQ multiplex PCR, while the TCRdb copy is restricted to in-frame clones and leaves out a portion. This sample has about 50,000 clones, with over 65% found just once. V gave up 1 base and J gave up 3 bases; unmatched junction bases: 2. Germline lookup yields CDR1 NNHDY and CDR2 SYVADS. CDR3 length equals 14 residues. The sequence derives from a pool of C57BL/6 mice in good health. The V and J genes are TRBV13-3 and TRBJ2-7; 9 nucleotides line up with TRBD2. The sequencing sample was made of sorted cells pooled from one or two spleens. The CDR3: CASSDWTGDYEQYF. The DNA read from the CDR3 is TGTGCCAGCAGTGATTGGACTGGGGACTATGAACAGTAC.